This is a list of T cell receptor beta chains from one sample in a study of T cell changes during pregnancy in multiple sclerosis. Clones were read by immunoSEQ multiplex PCR, and TCRdb kept only the in-frame ones, dropping some. The top ten hold approximately 1.7% of the sample, which has 83,000 or so clones, 85% to 95% seen once. The sequences come from peripheral blood, collected after pregnancy. The receptors shown here come from a female donor in good health, enrolled as a control in a pregnancy study. Each CDR3 is given with its conserved first and last residue. The D gene is left open where the match is weak. Clone size is stated in some rows and not others, as once, few, many or a class when expanded.

NA,TRBV25-1,NA,TRBJ2-7,13,CASSDYSGYEQYF,TGTGCCAGCAGTGACTATTCGGGGTACGAGCAGTACTTC
TRBD2,TRBV7-9,NA,TRBJ2-3,16,CASSSGLDLSTDTQYF,TGTGCCAGCAGCTCAGGACTAGATCTGAGCACAGATACGCAGTATTTT
NA,TRBV18,NA,TRBJ2-7,13,CASSPGTAGEQYF,TGTGCCAGCTCACCGGGGACTGCGGGGGAGCAGTACTTC
NA,TRBV7-9,once,TRBJ1-2,13,CASSPRDSRGYTF,TGTGCCAGCAGCCCCCGGGACTCGCGTGGCTACACCTTC
NA,TRBV19,few,TRBJ2-6,18,CASRDRRALRSGANVLTF,TGTGCCAGTAGGGATAGGAGGGCCCTCCGGTCTGGGGCCAACGTCCTGACTTTC
NA,TRBV2,NA,TRBJ1-4,14,CASSEYGQNEKLFF,TGTGCCAGCAGTGAGTACGGACAGAATGAAAAACTGTTTTTT
TRBD2,TRBV7-7,NA,TRBJ2-5,16,CASSPDPPHPGGTQYF,TGTGCCAGCAGCCCCGACCCCCCACATCCGGGGGGGACCCAGTACTTC
NA,TRBV6-1,NA,TRBJ2-5,13,CASSYGQQETQYF,TGTGCCAGCAGTTATGGACAGCAAGAGACCCAGTACTTC
TRBD1,TRBV2,NA,TRBJ2-2,16,CASRGQGREITRELFF,TGTGCCAGCAGAGGACAGGGTAGAGAAATTACCCGGGAGCTGTTTTTT
NA,TRBV19,NA,TRBJ1-1,12,CASSIEPTEAFF,TGTGCCAGTAGTATCGAGCCTACCGAAGCTTTCTTT
NA,TRBV6-5,NA,TRBJ2-6,15,CASSSRVSGANVLTF,TGTGCCAGCAGTTCCAGGGTGAGCGGGGCCAACGTCCTGACTTTC
NA,TRBV14,NA,TRBJ2-1,15,CASSLLGRIYNEQFF,TGTGCCAGCTCCCTTTTGGGGAGGATATACAATGAGCAGTTCTTC
NA,TRBV2,NA,TRBJ2-3,11,CASGAGDTQYF,TGTGCCAGCGGGGCCGGGGATACGCAGTATTTT
NA,TRBV9,NA,TRBJ1-3,15,CASSESSGTGNTIYF,TGTGCCAGCAGCGAATCGTCGGGAACTGGAAACACCATATATTTT
NA,TRBV5-4,NA,TRBJ2-5,15,CASSLEPSAQETQYF,TGTGCCAGCAGCTTGGAGCCTAGCGCGCAAGAGACCCAGTACTTC
TRBD2,TRBV6-6,once,TRBJ2-2,15,CASSYGLANTGELFF,TGTGCCAGCAGTTACGGACTAGCGAACACCGGGGAGCTGTTTTTT
TRBD1,TRBV15,NA,TRBJ2-5,15,CATSRDRQGGETQYF,TGTGCCACCAGCAGAGACAGACAGGGCGGAGAGACCCAGTACTTC
NA,TRBV7-9,NA,TRBJ1-4,13,CASSSTTNEKLFF,TGTGCCAGCAGTTCCACAACTAATGAAAAACTGTTTTTT
NA,TRBV6-1,NA,TRBJ1-5,15,CASSGEQGKRQPQHF,TGTGCCAGCAGTGGTGAACAGGGAAAGAGACAGCCCCAGCATTTT
TRBD1,TRBV5-1,NA,TRBJ1-5,15,CASSLTGGNDQPQHF,TGCGCCAGCAGCCTGACAGGGGGCAACGATCAGCCCCAGCATTTT
TRBD2,TRBV29-1,NA,TRBJ2-7,11,CSGTSGYEQYF,TGCAGCGGGACTAGCGGCTACGAGCAGTACTTC
NA,TRBV5-1,once,TRBJ2-1,15,CASSLRSGSYNEQFF,TGCGCCAGCAGCTTGAGATCGGGGTCCTACAATGAGCAGTTCTTC
NA,TRBV7-9,NA,TRBJ2-3,19,CASSLVSLGAPAGTDTQYF,TGTGCCAGCAGCTTAGTAAGTTTAGGAGCCCCGGCTGGCACAGATACGCAGTATTTT
NA,TRBV6-1,once,TRBJ2-2,15,CASSETFLSPGELFF,TGTGCCAGCAGTGAGACTTTCTTGTCCCCGGGGGAGCTGTTTTTT
NA,TRBV7-9,NA,TRBJ2-4,16,CASSLEGRVAKNIQYF,TGTGCCAGCAGCTTAGAAGGCCGGGTAGCCAAAAACATTCAGTACTTC
NA,TRBV10-3,NA,TRBJ1-1,13,CAISSGENTEAFF,TGTGCCATCAGTTCGGGAGAGAACACTGAAGCTTTCTTT
TRBD1,TRBV7-9,NA,TRBJ1-5,13,CASSSGTAPAQHF,TGTGCCAGCAGCTCAGGGACAGCCCCAGCCCAGCATTTT
NA,TRBV2,NA,TRBJ1-1,12,CASSERQLKAFF,TGTGCCAGCAGTGAACGCCAGTTGAAAGCTTTCTTT
TRBD1,TRBV19,NA,TRBJ2-6,15,CASTADREGAGVLTF,TGTGCCAGTACCGCCGACAGGGAAGGGGCTGGCGTCCTGACTTTC
NA,TRBV2,NA,TRBJ2-1,13,CASSPLSYNEQFF,TGTGCCAGCAGTCCCCTGAGCTACAATGAGCAGTTCTTC
TRBD2,TRBV7-2,NA,TRBJ2-2,17,CASSFPSGRGNTGELFF,TGTGCCAGCAGCTTTCCTAGCGGGAGGGGAAACACCGGGGAGCTGTTTTTT
NA,TRBV7-2,NA,TRBJ1-1,12,CASSLGGRRAFF,TGTGCCAGCAGCTTAGGAGGGCGCCGTGCTTTCTTT
TRBD1,TRBV7-2,NA,TRBJ1-5,15,CASSLGGQSNQPQHF,TGTGCCAGCAGCTTAGGGGGACAGTCCAATCAGCCCCAGCATTTT
NA,TRBV28,NA,TRBJ1-2,13,CASRSATPGGYTF,TGTGCCAGCAGGTCCGCGACCCCAGGGGGCTACACCTTC
NA,TRBV6-1,NA,TRBJ2-6,17,CASSAGTGLSGANVLTF,TGTGCCAGCAGTGCCGGGACGGGACTCTCTGGGGCCAACGTCCTGACTTTC
TRBD1,TRBV5-1,NA,TRBJ2-5,15,CASSQGTVLQETQYF,TGCGCCAGCAGCCAGGGGACAGTTTTACAAGAGACCCAGTACTTC
TRBD1,TRBV2,NA,TRBJ1-5,14,CASSATGVAQPQHF,TGTGCCAGCAGTGCGACAGGGGTGGCTCAGCCCCAGCATTTT
NA,TRBV28,NA,TRBJ1-4,12,CASRQSNEKLFF,TGTGCCAGCAGACAGTCTAATGAAAAACTGTTTTTT
TRBD2,TRBV6-4,few,TRBJ2-2,13,CASSGTSTGELFF,TGTGCCAGCAGTGGGACTAGCACCGGGGAGCTGTTTTTT
NA,TRBV19,NA,TRBJ2-2,12,CAGRDPTGELFF,TGTGCCGGACGGGATCCCACCGGGGAGCTGTTTTTT
NA,TRBV5-1,NA,TRBJ2-3,14,CASSDGLYTDTQYF,TGCGCCAGCAGCGACGGACTTTACACAGATACGCAGTATTTT
TRBD1,TRBV5-4,NA,TRBJ2-1,13,CASSPTGGNEQFF,TGTGCCAGCAGCCCCACAGGGGGCAATGAGCAGTTCTTC
NA,TRBV19,NA,TRBJ2-7,16,CASSTTGWGGPYEQYF,TGTGCCAGTAGTACCACGGGTTGGGGAGGACCCTACGAGCAGTACTTC
NA,TRBV5-1,NA,TRBJ1-3,14,CASGAGAGGNTIYF,TGCGCCAGCGGTGCAGGGGCGGGTGGAAACACCATATATTTT
NA,TRBV5-1,NA,TRBJ2-3,15,CASSLDRGIGDTQYF,TGCGCCAGCAGCTTGGATCGCGGGATTGGTGATACGCAGTATTTT
NA,TRBV6-5,NA,TRBJ1-2,14,CASTHSLLNYGYTF,TGTGCCAGCACTCATAGCTTGTTGAACTATGGCTACACCTTC
NA,TRBV2,NA,TRBJ1-5,14,CASSETQSNQPQHF,TGTGCCAGCAGTGAAACCCAGAGCAATCAGCCCCAGCATTTT
NA,TRBV6-5,NA,TRBJ1-5,15,CATRSRGNSNQPQHF,TGTGCCACCCGTAGTAGGGGAAATAGCAATCAGCCCCAGCATTTT
NA,TRBV19,NA,TRBJ2-3,13,CASSPRVTDTQYF,TGTGCCAGTAGCCCCAGGGTCACAGATACGCAGTATTTT
TRBD2,TRBV4-1,NA,TRBJ2-2,21,CASSPPGGTSGRRGDTGELFF,TGCGCCAGCAGCCCCCCGGGGGGGACTAGCGGGAGAAGAGGGGACACCGGGGAGCTGTTTTTT
NA,TRBV15,once,TRBJ2-2,14,CATSSTTSSGELFF,TGTGCCACCAGCAGCACGACTAGTAGCGGGGAGCTGTTTTTT
TRBD1,TRBV18,NA,TRBJ1-1,14,CASSPGQGRTEAFF,TGTGCCAGCTCACCCGGACAGGGCCGAACTGAAGCTTTCTTT
TRBD2,TRBV5-1,NA,TRBJ2-3,17,CASSLATSGTGTDTQYF,TGCGCCAGCAGCTTGGCCACTAGCGGGACGGGCACAGATACGCAGTATTTT
TRBD1,TRBV2,NA,TRBJ2-1,14,CASTGTGAYNEQFF,TGTGCCAGCACCGGGACAGGGGCCTACAATGAGCAGTTCTTC
NA,TRBV30,NA,TRBJ2-7,12,CAWSSWGYEQYF,TGTGCCTGGAGTTCTTGGGGCTACGAGCAGTACTTC
TRBD2,TRBV5-1,once,TRBJ2-7,13,CASRKREAYEQYF,TGCGCCAGCAGAAAACGGGAGGCTTACGAGCAGTACTTC